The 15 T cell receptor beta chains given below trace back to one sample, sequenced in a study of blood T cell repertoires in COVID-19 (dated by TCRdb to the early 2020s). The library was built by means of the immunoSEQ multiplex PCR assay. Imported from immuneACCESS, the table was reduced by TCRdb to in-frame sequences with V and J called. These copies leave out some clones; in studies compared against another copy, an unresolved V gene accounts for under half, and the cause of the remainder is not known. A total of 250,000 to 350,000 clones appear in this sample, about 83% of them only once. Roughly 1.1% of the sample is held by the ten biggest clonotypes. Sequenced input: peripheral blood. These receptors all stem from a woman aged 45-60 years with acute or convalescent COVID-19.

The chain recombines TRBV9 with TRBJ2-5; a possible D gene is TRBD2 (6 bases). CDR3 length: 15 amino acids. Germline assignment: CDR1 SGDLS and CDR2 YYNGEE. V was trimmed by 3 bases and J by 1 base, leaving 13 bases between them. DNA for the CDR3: TGTGCCAGCAGCGCCTATCGCGGGGCCCAAGAGACCCAGTACTTC. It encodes CASSAYRGAQETQYF.

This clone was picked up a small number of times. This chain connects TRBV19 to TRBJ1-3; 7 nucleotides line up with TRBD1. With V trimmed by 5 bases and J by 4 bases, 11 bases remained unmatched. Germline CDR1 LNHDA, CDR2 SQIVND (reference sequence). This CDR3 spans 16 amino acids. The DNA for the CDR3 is TGTGCCAGTAGTGGAAGGGACAGTGCGGCCGGAAACACCATATATTTT. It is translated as CASSGRDSAAGNTIYF.

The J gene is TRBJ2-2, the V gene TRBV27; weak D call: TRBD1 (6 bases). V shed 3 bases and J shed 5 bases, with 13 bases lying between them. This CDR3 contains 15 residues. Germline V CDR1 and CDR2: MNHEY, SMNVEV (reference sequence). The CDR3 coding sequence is TGTGCCAGCAGTTTGGGGGCCACCCAGACCGGGGAGCTGTTTTTT. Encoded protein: CASSLGATQTGELFF.

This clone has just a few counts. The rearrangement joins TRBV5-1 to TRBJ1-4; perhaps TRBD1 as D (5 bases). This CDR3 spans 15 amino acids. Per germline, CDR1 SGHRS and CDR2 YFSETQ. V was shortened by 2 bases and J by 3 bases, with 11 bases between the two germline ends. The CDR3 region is CASSLGAGANEKLFF. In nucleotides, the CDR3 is TGCGCCAGCAGCTTAGGCGCGGGGGCTAATGAAAAACTGTTTTTT.

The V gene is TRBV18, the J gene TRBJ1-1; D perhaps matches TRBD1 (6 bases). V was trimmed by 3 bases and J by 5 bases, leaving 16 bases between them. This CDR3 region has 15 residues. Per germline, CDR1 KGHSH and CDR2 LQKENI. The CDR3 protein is CASSPQGMGATEAFF. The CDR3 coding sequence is TGTGCCAGCTCACCCCAAGGTATGGGGGCAACTGAAGCTTTCTTT.

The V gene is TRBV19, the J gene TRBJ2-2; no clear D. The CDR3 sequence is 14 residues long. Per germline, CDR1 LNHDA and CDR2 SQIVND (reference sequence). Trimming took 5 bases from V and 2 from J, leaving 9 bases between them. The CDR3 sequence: CASSPSSNTGELFF. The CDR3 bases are TGTGCCAGTAGTCCGAGCTCTAACACCGGGGAGCTGTTTTTT.

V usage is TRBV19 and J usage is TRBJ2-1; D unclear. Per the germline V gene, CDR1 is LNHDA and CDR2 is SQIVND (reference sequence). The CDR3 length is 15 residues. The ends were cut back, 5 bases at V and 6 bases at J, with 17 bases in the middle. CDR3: CASSLSGYRLNEQFF. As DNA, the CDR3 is TGTGCCAGTAGTCTTTCCGGTTACCGCCTCAATGAGCAGTTCTTC.

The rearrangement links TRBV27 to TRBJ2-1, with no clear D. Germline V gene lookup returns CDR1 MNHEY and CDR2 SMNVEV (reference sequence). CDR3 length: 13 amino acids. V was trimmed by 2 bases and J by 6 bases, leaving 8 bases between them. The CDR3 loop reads CASSLGWANEQFF. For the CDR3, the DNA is TGTGCCAGCAGTTTAGGATGGGCCAATGAGCAGTTCTTC.

In DNA form, the CDR3 reads TGTGCCAGCAGCTTAGGGCAGGGCTCGGACATTCAGTACTTC. This gives the protein CASSLGQGSDIQYF. The V gene is TRBV7-2, the J gene TRBJ2-4; D might be TRBD1 (5 bases). Germline CDR1 reads SGHTA; CDR2 reads FQGNSA. The CDR3 extends over 14 amino acids. Trimming shortened V by 1 base and J by 8 bases, and 12 bases separated the two germline ends.

The CDR3 protein is CATSSGSREETQYF. The CDR3 region has the DNA TGTGCCACCAGCTCCGGGAGTAGGGAGGAGACCCAGTACTTC. V usage is TRBV24-1 and J usage is TRBJ2-5, with D possibly matching TRBD2 (6 bases). CDR1 is KGHDR and CDR2 is SFDVKD in the germline V gene. Trimming removed 7 bases from V and 5 bases from J, with 16 bases in between. The CDR3 extends over 14 amino acids.

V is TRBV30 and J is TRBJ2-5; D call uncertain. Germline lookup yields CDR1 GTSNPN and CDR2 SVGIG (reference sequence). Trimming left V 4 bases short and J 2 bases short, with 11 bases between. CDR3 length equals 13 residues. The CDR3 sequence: CAWNLGLQETQYF. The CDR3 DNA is TGTGCCTGGAACCTTGGCTTACAAGAGACCCAGTACTTC.

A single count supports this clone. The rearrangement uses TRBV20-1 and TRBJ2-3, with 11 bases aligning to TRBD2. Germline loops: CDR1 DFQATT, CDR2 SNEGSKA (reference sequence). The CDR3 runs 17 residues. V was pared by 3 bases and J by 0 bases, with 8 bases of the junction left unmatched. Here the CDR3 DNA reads TGCAGTGCTAGTGAGGCTAGCGGGGGGCCAAGCACAGATACGCAGTATTTT. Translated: CSASEASGGPSTDTQYF.

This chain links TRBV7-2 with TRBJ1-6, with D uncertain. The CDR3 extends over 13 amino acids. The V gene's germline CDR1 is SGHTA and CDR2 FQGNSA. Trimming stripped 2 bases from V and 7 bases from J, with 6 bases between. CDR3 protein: CASSLYLNSPLHF. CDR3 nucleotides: TGTGCCAGCAGCTTATACCTAAATTCACCCCTCCACTTT.

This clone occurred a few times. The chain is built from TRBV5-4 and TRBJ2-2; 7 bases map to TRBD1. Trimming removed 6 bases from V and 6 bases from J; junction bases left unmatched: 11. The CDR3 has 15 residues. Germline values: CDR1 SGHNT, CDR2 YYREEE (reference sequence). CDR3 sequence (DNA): TGTGCCAGCACCGATTTACAGGGGAAGGCCGGGGAGCTGTTTTTT. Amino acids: CASTDLQGKAGELFF.

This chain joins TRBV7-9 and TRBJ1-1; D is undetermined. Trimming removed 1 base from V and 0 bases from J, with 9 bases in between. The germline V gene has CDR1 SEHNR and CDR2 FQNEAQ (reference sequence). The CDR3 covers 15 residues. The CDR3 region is CASSLVLLMNTEAFF. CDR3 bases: TGTGCCAGCAGCTTAGTCCTCCTTATGAACACTGAAGCTTTCTTT.